One and the same sample provided the 27 T cell receptor beta chains below, sequenced in a study of shared clonotypes between healthy human individuals. Assay used: immunoSEQ multiplex PCR; TCRdb lists only in-frame clones, some missing. In the table there are 2 million to 3 million clones, approximately 94% of which are singletons. Sequenced sample: naive CD4+ T cells from PBMCs. Subset reported: CD45RA+ positively selected. All receptors come from a man aged 18 to 30 in good health. Some clones in this sample may be carry-over from other donors' samples.

This clone was detected once. The J gene is TRBJ2-1, the V gene TRBV4-1; TRBD1 matches at 9 bases. The CDR3 extends over 18 amino acids. V trimming: 2 bases; J trimming: 0 bases; junction bases outside the gene matches: 8. The germline gives CDR1 MGHRA, CDR2 YSYEKL. For the CDR3, the DNA is TGCGCCAGCAGCCAACCCCGGGGGACAGGGACCTCCTACAATGAGCAGTTCTTC. It yields the protein CASSQPRGTGTSYNEQFF.

The V and J genes are TRBV28 and TRBJ1-3, with D tentatively TRBD1 (5 bases). The CDR3 has 15 amino acids. Looked up from germline, CDR1 is MDHEN and CDR2 is SYDVKM. The V and J ends lost 5 bases and 0 bases respectively, with 11 bases between them. Written as DNA, the CDR3 is TGTGCCAGCAGTCGCGACAGTCACTCTGGAAACACCATATATTTT. This translates into CASSRDSHSGNTIYF.

A single count supports this clone. Other DNA sequences in this specimen translate into the identical CDR3. The chain couples TRBV7-9 to TRBJ2-2; D may be TRBD1 (6 bases). The CDR3 runs to 14 residues. V was pared by 1 base and J by 5 bases, with 8 bases between. The germline V gene has CDR1 SEHNR and CDR2 FQNEAQ (reference sequence). CDR3 protein: CASSLGGGTGELFF. The CDR3 DNA reads TGTGCCAGCAGCTTAGGAGGGGGAACCGGGGAGCTGTTTTTT.

The CDR3 loop is CASRSGSYEQYF. CDR3 nucleotide sequence: TGTGCCAGTCGTAGCGGCTCCTACGAGCAGTACTTC. The chain joins TRBV19 to TRBJ2-7, with TRBD2 as a possible D gene (6 bases). From germline, CDR1 is LNHDA and CDR2 SQIVND (reference sequence). This CDR3 is built from 12 residues. V shed 8 bases and J shed 0 bases, with 8 bases lying between them.

As to this clone: At the DNA level, this CDR3 is encoded by other sequences in the same sample as well. V usage is TRBV9 and J usage is TRBJ1-5; D may be TRBD1 (5 bases). This CDR3 contains 15 residues. Germline CDR1 and CDR2: SGDLS and YYNGEE. Trimming removed 2 bases from V and 1 base from J, with 10 bases in between. CDR3 residues: CASSVSGSSNQPQHF. In DNA form, the CDR3 reads TGTGCCAGCAGCGTGTCAGGGTCAAGCAATCAGCCCCAGCATTTT.

V and J are TRBV28 and TRBJ2-7; D perhaps matches TRBD1 (5 bases). Trimming removed 2 bases from V and 6 bases from J, with 14 bases in between. The germline gives CDR1 MDHEN, CDR2 SYDVKM. This CDR3 has 14 amino acids. CDR3 in amino acids: CASSLVRALSEQYF. CDR3 coding DNA: TGTGCCAGCAGTTTAGTCAGGGCTCTCAGCGAGCAGTACTTC.

The V and J genes are TRBV29-1 and TRBJ1-1; D call uncertain. Trimming left V 3 bases short and J 6 bases short, with 8 bases between. The CDR3 has 11 amino acids. In germline, CDR1 is SQVTM, CDR2 ANQGSEA. CDR3 nucleotides: TGCAGCGTTGATAATGGACCTGAAGCTTTCTTT. Translation: CSVDNGPEAFF.

The chain joins TRBV18 to TRBJ2-1; 9 bases are shared with TRBD1. V lost 5 bases, J lost 0 bases, and 17 bases stayed unmatched. Germline CDR1 is KGHSH and CDR2 is LQKENI. This CDR3 has 20 amino acids. The CDR3 DNA is TGTGCCAGCTCAAGAGCCGGGACAGGGAGTTTAGGCTTCTCCTACAATGAGCAGTTCTTC. Its protein is CASSRAGTGSLGFSYNEQFF.

CDR3 residues: CASSREPNQPQHF. For the CDR3, the DNA is TGTGCCAGCAGTAGAGAACCGAATCAGCCCCAGCATTTT. The chain carries TRBV2 and TRBJ1-5; D is unclear. Germline CDR1 reads SNHLY; CDR2 reads FYNNEI. Trimming stripped 5 bases from V and 4 bases from J, with 9 bases between. The CDR3 contains 13 residues. The whole variable domain, remainder taken from reference TRBV2 and TRBJ1-5, is EPEVTQTPSHQVTQMGQEVILRCVPISNHLYFYWYRQILGQKVEFLVSFYNNEISEKSEIFDDQFSVERPDGSNFTLKIRSTKLEDSAMYFCASSREPNQPQHFGDGTRLSIL.

The genes are TRBV5-4 and TRBJ2-3; the D call may be TRBD1 or TRBD2 (6 bases each). The CDR3 totals 14 residues. Germline assignment: CDR1 SGHNT and CDR2 YYREEE (reference sequence). Trimming took off 4 bases at V and 4 bases at J, with 13 bases between the two ends. The DNA for the CDR3 is TGTGCCAGCAGCCCCGCCCGGGGGCCAGATACGCAGTATTTT. Translating gives CASSPARGPDTQYF. The full variable domain, completed using reference TRBV5-4 and TRBJ2-3, is ETGVTQSPTHLIKTRGQQVTLRCSSQSGHNTVSWYQQALGQGPQFIFQYYREEENGRGNFPPRFSGLQFPNYSSELNVNALELDDSALYLCASSPARGPDTQYFGPGTRLTVL.

The chain carries TRBV19 and TRBJ2-7; 14 bases agree with TRBD2. This CDR3 comprises 17 residues. Germline V gene data show CDR1 as LNHDA and CDR2 as SQIVND (reference sequence). V dropped 6 bases and J dropped 3; count of bases not matched to a gene: 10. The CDR3 loop is CASRTSGRAAVGYEQYF. The CDR3 DNA reads as TGTGCCAGTAGGACTAGCGGGAGGGCCGCTGTCGGCTACGAGCAGTACTTC.

The gene calls are TRBV2 and TRBJ1-3; a weak D match, TRBD1 (5 bases). Germline lookup yields CDR1 SNHLY and CDR2 FYNNEI. This CDR3 is built from 14 residues. Trimming took 8 bases from V and 0 from J, leaving 11 bases between them. The chain's CDR3 is CASGLGVSGNTIYF. The CDR3 DNA is TGTGCCAGCGGATTGGGGGTCTCTGGAAACACCATATATTTT.

The chain combines TRBV5-4 with TRBJ2-3; D is unclear. Trimming pared 4 bases from V and 4 bases from J, leaving 7 bases between. Germline CDR1 SGHNT, CDR2 YYREEE (reference sequence). This CDR3 is built from 12 residues. The CDR3 DNA reads as TGTGCCAGCAGCCGAACCGCAGATACGCAGTATTTT. The encoded protein is CASSRTADTQYF.

The chain carries TRBV7-8 and TRBJ2-5; the match to TRBD2 covers 14 bases. TRBJ2-7 matches the DNA end more closely, so the J call is doubtful. CDR1 SGHVS and CDR2 FQNEAQ come from the germline V gene. This CDR3 comprises 18 residues. CDR3 region: CASSLATGLAGGSYEQYF. DNA of the CDR3: TGTGCCAGCAGCTTAGCAACCGGACTAGCGGGGGGATCCTACGAGCAGTACTTC.

The V call is TRBV7-8, the J call TRBJ1-4; D ambiguous. The germline CDR1 and CDR2 sequences are SGHVS and FQNEAQ. The CDR3 spans 14 residues. With 2 bases removed from V and 3 bases from J, the gap between germline ends came to 7 bases. The CDR3 DNA reads TGTGCCAGCAGCTTATTAGTCGCTAATGAAAAACTGTTTTTT. It specifies CASSLLVANEKLFF.

The chain couples TRBV28 to TRBJ2-1; 11 nucleotides agree with TRBD2. V dropped 5 bases and J dropped 7; count of bases not matched to a gene: 4. The CDR3 has 14 residues. Germline CDR1 and CDR2: MDHEN and SYDVKM. CDR3 DNA: TGTGCCAGCAGTATACTAGCGGGAGAGAATGAGCAGTTCTTC. Translated, it gives CASSILAGENEQFF.

The CDR3 bases are TGTGCCAGTAGTATATTCCCCACAGGGTCGCAGCCCCAGCATTTT. Translation: CASSIFPTGSQPQHF. This chain links TRBV19 with TRBJ1-5; D perhaps matches TRBD1 (6 bases). Trimming shortened V by 2 bases and J by 7 bases, and 15 bases separated the two germline ends. The germline CDR1 and CDR2 sequences are LNHDA and SQIVND (reference sequence). The CDR3 contains 15 residues.

The chain recombines TRBV6-5 with TRBJ1-2; D is ambiguous. The CDR3 extends over 14 amino acids. The germline gives CDR1 MNHEY, CDR2 SVGAGI. V was pared by 11 bases and J by 4 bases, with 20 bases between. The CDR3 region has the DNA TGTGCCGCCAAAGGCCGTAGGGATCTCTATGGCTACACCTTC. Encoded protein: CAAKGRRDLYGYTF.

The sample holds one count of this clone. At the DNA level, this CDR3 is encoded by other sequences in the same sample as well. V usage is TRBV6-1 and J usage is TRBJ2-5; D not certain. Looked up from germline, CDR1 is MNHNS and CDR2 is SASEGT. The CDR3 extends over 12 amino acids. Trimming stripped 2 bases from V and 4 bases from J, with 5 bases between. The CDR3 bases are TGTGCCAGCAGTGAAAGCCGAGAGACCCAGTACTTC. This codes for CASSESRETQYF.

The chain couples TRBV7-3 to TRBJ2-1, with 7 positions matching TRBD2. With 2 bases clipped from V and 7 bases from J, the junction kept 17 bases outside the gene matches. The CDR3 contains 18 residues. Germline CDR1 reads SGHTA; CDR2 reads FQGTGA. The CDR3, as DNA: TGTGCCAGCAGCTTAGGGGGTACCGTAGCGGGTGGGGTTAATGAGCAGTTCTTC. Its protein product is CASSLGGTVAGGVNEQFF.

V is TRBV9 and J is TRBJ1-2, with 8 positions matching TRBD1. CDR1 is SGDLS, CDR2 YYNGEE, per germline. V shed 3 bases, J shed 7 bases, and the junction held 8 bases outside the gene matches. The CDR3 consists of 14 residues. CDR3 in amino acids: CASSGRDRLGGYTF. Here the CDR3 DNA reads TGTGCCAGCAGCGGCCGGGACAGGCTTGGTGGCTACACCTTC.

The V and J genes are TRBV4-1 and TRBJ2-5; possible D gene TRBD2, 6 bases. This CDR3 is built from 15 residues. The germline CDR1 and CDR2 sequences are MGHRA and YSYEKL. V lost 7 bases and J 2 bases, leaving 17 bases between the germline ends. In DNA, the CDR3 is TGCGCCAGCAAGATAGGCGAGGGAGGACAAGAGACCCAGTACTTC. It translates to CASKIGEGGQETQYF.

Comment on this clone: Other DNA sequences of this sample code for an identical CDR3. This sequence joins TRBV19 and TRBJ1-1; TRBD1 might be the D (5 bases). This CDR3 is built from 14 residues. Trimming stripped 2 bases from V and 0 bases from J, with 7 bases between. Looked up from germline, CDR1 is LNHDA and CDR2 is SQIVND (reference sequence). CDR3: CASSITGVNTEAFF. The CDR3, as DNA: TGTGCCAGTAGTATAACAGGCGTGAACACTGAAGCTTTCTTT.

The gene calls are TRBV18 and TRBJ1-4; 12 positions agree with TRBD1. The germline CDR1 and CDR2 sequences are KGHSH and LQKENI. Trimming at V came to 3 bases and at J to 12 bases, leaving 11 bases not matched to a gene. The length of the CDR3 is 16 residues. The CDR3 region has the DNA TGTGCCAGCTCACCTTTGACCGGGACAGGGGGCGTAGAACTGTTTTTT. Amino acid sequence: CASSPLTGTGGVELFF.

CDR3 amino acids: CASRDTGGASGEQYF. DNA of the CDR3: TGTGCCAGCCGAGACACGGGAGGGGCCTCAGGCGAGCAGTACTTC. V usage is TRBV7-9 and J usage is TRBJ2-7; 8 bases match TRBD2. This CDR3 region has 15 residues. The V gene end was trimmed by 8 bases and the J gene end by 6 bases; junction bases not matched to a gene: 15. The V gene's germline CDR1 is SEHNR and CDR2 FQNEAQ (reference sequence).

This chain connects TRBV7-9 to TRBJ1-1, with a weak D call TRBD1 (6 bases). V was pared by 1 base and J by 3 bases, with 15 bases between. Germline V gene lookup returns CDR1 SEHNR and CDR2 FQNEAQ (reference sequence). The CDR3 is 16 residues long. The CDR3 region is CASSLGQTGLDTEAFF. In nucleotides, the CDR3 is TGTGCCAGCAGCTTAGGACAAACAGGGCTCGACACTGAAGCTTTCTTT.

The CDR3 loop is CASSFGSRTEAFF. As DNA, the CDR3 is TGTGCCAGCAGCTTCGGGTCTCGCACTGAAGCTTTCTTT. The gene calls are TRBV7-2 and TRBJ1-1, with unresolved D. The CDR3 spans 13 residues. In germline, CDR1 is SGHTA, CDR2 FQGNSA. Trimming stripped 3 bases from V and 4 bases from J, with 9 bases between. Full variable domain (missing parts from reference TRBV7-2 and TRBJ1-1): GAGVSQSPSNKVTEKGKDVELRCDPISGHTALYWYRQSLGQGLEFLIYFQGNSAPDKSGLPSDRFSAERTGGSVSTLTIQRTQQEDSAVYLCASSFGSRTEAFFGQGTRLTVV.